The clone carrying this T cell receptor (beta chain) was counted many times. Its antigen is not identified. Unique molecular identifiers were incorporated when the TCRbeta library was constructed. TCRdb fed the PCR reads into MiXCR, producing one record per CDR3 protein. This table has a few hundred thousand distinct CDR3 sequences, 43% appearing once. This sample was included in a study of T-cell reconstitution after alpha-beta-depleted transplantation in children. Study-wide results and caveats: Expanded clones from the graft, numbering several hundred, reportedly supplied alpha-beta T cells about two months after transplant.

This CDR3 comprises 10 residues. With 5 bases removed from V and 5 bases from J, the gap between germline ends came to 6 bases. Germline V gene lookup returns CDR1 SQVTM and CDR2 ANQGSEA. Here the sequenced sample was PBMCs, taken before TCRalphabeta/CD19-depleted stem cell transplant. V gene TRBV29-1 combines with J gene TRBJ1-1; the D is unclear. The receptor's source is a girl aged 2 to 9 with aplastic anemia, due to receive a stem cell transplant. The CDR3 DNA reads as TGCAGCGTTCCCGTAACTGAAGCTTTCTTT. Protein sequence: CSVPVTEAFF.